The sequence of this T cell receptor beta chain was determined in a study of cytomegalovirus exposure and HLA in healthy donors. Findings and limits, study-wide: For most TCR beta V segments, an earlier analysis put the productive rate at about 90% or about 30% of the time. Cytomegalovirus association was listed for about 170 TCR beta chains. Some highly shared sequence variants likely arose as a pipeline artifact.

This CDR3 comprises 17 residues. Germline CDR1 and CDR2: LGHNA and YSLEER. Trimming removed 1 base at V and 10 bases at J, with 20 bases between. The primer mix had 60 Vbeta and 13 Jbeta primers. As handled by the study authors: Among the unique TCR beta chains that a later analysis counted, about 86 million in all, approximately 12 million were shared. The table came from immunoSEQ multiplex PCR; TCRdb's copy has only in-frame clones and leaves some out. Clone size and the V and J calls come from that table; the DNA yielded D and trimming. The sample consists of about 180,000 clones, roughly 80% of them appearing once. Of note for this clone: Antigen unknown.

V is TRBV4-3 and J is TRBJ1-6; no firm D call. The receptor's source is a young woman in good health and CMV-seropositive. The sequenced material came from PBMCs. The CDR3 sequence: CASSQVSSTAAGSPLHF. The CDR3 DNA reads TGCGCCAGCAGCCAAGTTTCATCAACGGCCGCGGGGTCACCCCTCCACTTT.